The 11 T cell receptor beta chains reported below all come from one sample, sequenced in a study of blood T cell repertoires in COVID-19. Repertoires were generated with immunoSEQ multiplex PCR, while TCRdb's copy carries only in-frame clones and drops some. The data show under 300,000 clones, around 89% seen once. The sequenced sample consisted of PBMCs or T cells enriched from blood (not recorded which). These receptors were obtained from a man aged 40-49 years who had recovered from COVID-19.

Notes on this clone: Other DNA sequences in the sample encode the same CDR3. The chain couples TRBV9 to TRBJ1-2; D unresolved. The CDR3 contains 12 residues. Germline assignment: CDR1 SGDLS and CDR2 YYNGEE. Trimming cost V 0 bases and J 4 bases, with 4 bases left between them. The CDR3 coding sequence is TGTGCCAGCAGCGTAGCGGGCTATGGCTACACCTTC. Its protein is CASSVAGYGYTF.

This clone showed up just once. This sequence joins TRBV6-5 and TRBJ1-3; D is undetermined. This CDR3 contains 13 residues. Germline lookup yields CDR1 MNHEY and CDR2 SVGAGI. V was clipped by 2 bases and J by 4 bases, with 6 bases between them. CDR3 bases: TGTGCCAGCAGTTACCCGGGGGGAAACACCATATATTTT. This gives the protein CASSYPGGNTIYF.

The rearrangement links TRBV19 to TRBJ2-2; 8 bases fit TRBD2. The CDR3 covers 15 residues. V trimming: 1 base; J trimming: 5 bases; junction bases outside the gene matches: 3. The germline V gene encodes CDR1 LNHDA and CDR2 SQIVND (reference sequence). CDR3 nucleotide sequence: TGTGCCAGTAGTATAGTACTAGCGGCGACCGGGGAGCTGTTTTTT. It yields the protein CASSIVLAATGELFF.

The rearrangement uses TRBV7-8 and TRBJ1-5; TRBD1 aligns across 8 bases. The CDR3 covers 16 residues. Germline assignment: CDR1 SGHVS and CDR2 FQNEAQ. The trim removed 4 bases at V and 6 bases at J, leaving 11 bases unmatched. In DNA, the CDR3 is TGTGCCAGCAGCTCCGGACAGGGTTCTCTTCTTCAGCCCCAGCATTTT. Its translation: CASSSGQGSLLQPQHF.

This chain connects TRBV13 to TRBJ2-1, with TRBD1 matching over 8 bases. The length of the CDR3 is 15 residues. The J segment lost 3 bases and the V segment lost 10 bases, leaving 11 bases of the junction unmatched. CDR1 and CDR2 from the germline V gene are PRHDT and FYEKMQ (reference sequence). In nucleotides, the CDR3 is TGTGCCACCCCCAAGGACAGGGACAGCTACAATGAGCAGTTCTTC. It specifies CATPKDRDSYNEQFF.

This sequence joins TRBV28 and TRBJ2-5; TRBD1 agrees at 9 bases. V lost 1 base and J lost 5; bases outside the gene matches: 8. Germline CDR1 MDHEN, CDR2 SYDVKM. There are 16 residues in the CDR3. The CDR3 nucleotides are TGTGCCAGCAGTTTATCCTGGGGACAGGGTATGGAGACCCAGTACTTC. It codes for CASSLSWGQGMETQYF.

For the CDR3, the DNA is TGTGCCAGCAGCTTAGCGGGAGGGGTTGGGTCCGCAGATACGCAGTATTTT. Protein product: CASSLAGGVGSADTQYF. The chain recombines TRBV7-2 with TRBJ2-3, with 7 nucleotides matching TRBD2. In germline, CDR1 is SGHTA, CDR2 FQGNSA. This CDR3 spans 17 amino acids. Trimming cost V 0 bases and J 4 bases; bases outside gene matches: 10.

The chain employs TRBV19 and TRBJ1-5; no firm D call. Germline V gives CDR1 LNHDA, CDR2 SQIVND (reference sequence). V lost 3 bases and J lost 2, with 17 bases in between. CDR3 length: 17 residues. For the CDR3, the DNA is TGTGCCAGTAGTATTTGGCAGGTGGCGATCGGCAATCAGCCCCAGCATTTT. Residues: CASSIWQVAIGNQPQHF.

The chain links TRBV11-2 to TRBJ1-1; D perhaps matches TRBD1 (6 bases). CDR3 length: 14 residues. V was trimmed by 2 bases and J by 1 base, leaving 8 bases between them. Germline assignment: CDR1 SGHAT and CDR2 FQNNGV. The CDR3 region has the DNA TGTGCCAGCAGCTTACTGACAGGGAACACTGAAGCTTTCTTT. Translating it yields CASSLLTGNTEAFF.

The CDR3 DNA reads TGTGCCACCAGGGGGCTGTGGATCACTGAAGCTTTCTTT. This encodes CATRGLWITEAFF. The rearrangement joins TRBV15 to TRBJ1-1, with D tentatively TRBD1 (5 bases). Germline CDR1 LNHNV, CDR2 YYDKDF (reference sequence). The CDR3 loop spans 13 amino acids. Trimming took off 6 bases at V and 4 bases at J, with 12 bases between the two ends.

The V call is TRBV4-2, the J call TRBJ2-7, with 12 bases lining up with TRBD2. The CDR3 is made up of 16 amino acids. The ends lost 5 bases at V and 0 bases at J; junction bases unmatched: 5. Germline-derived CDR1 and CDR2 are LGHNA and YNFKEQ. The CDR3 coding sequence is TGTGCCAGCAGCAAAGGACTAGCGGGGAGCTCCTACGAGCAGTACTTC. Amino acids: CASSKGLAGSSYEQYF.